Below, one TCR beta chain is given with its context. V lost 6 bases, J lost 0 bases, and 17 bases lay in between. CDR1 is SEHNR, CDR2 FQNEAQ, per germline (reference sequence). CDR3 length: 16 amino acids. The cohort comprised adults aged roughly 18 to 95 years residing in under 30 US areas. Cohorts were determined from participant-reported clinical history. The sample originates from a study of blood T cell repertoires in COVID-19. Overall study context: Samples came from the United States, Italy and Spain, spanning acute and convalescent COVID-19.

The assay was immunoSEQ multiplex PCR, and TCRdb's table has in-frame clones only and misses some. The sample contains around 130,000 clones, roughly 80% of which appear only once. Sequenced material: PBMCs or T cells enriched from blood (not recorded which). The TCR originated in a woman between 18 and 29 years old who had been exposed to COVID-19. The V call is TRBV7-9, the J call TRBJ1-1; TRBD1 is a possible D gene (6 bases). Written as DNA, the CDR3 is TGTGCCAGCAGGGATCGGGGACACCCGATGAACACTGAAGCTTTCTTT. This encodes CASRDRGHPMNTEAFF.